Listed below are T cell receptor beta chains from one sample, sequenced in a study of T cells in Graves' hyperthyroidism and ophthalmopathy. Via MiXCR, TCRdb re-called the multiplex PCR reads, giving one row per CDR3 protein. Of approximately 570,000 distinct CDR3 sequences in the sample, less than 20% are singletons; the top ten hold over 45%. Sequenced material: blood. The receptors come from a man in his forties or fifties with Graves' ophthalmopathy. CDR3s include the opening cysteine and the closing phenylalanine or tryptophan. A D gene is named only where the DNA matches it firmly. Clone size appears in some rows only: once, few, many, or a class for an expanded clone.

size	D	V	J	DNA	CDR3
NA	NA	TRBV6-1	TRBJ2-3	TGTGCCAGCAGTGAACGTGGGTTCTCAGATACGCAGTATTTT	CASSERGFSDTQYF
NA	TRBD1	TRBV4-1	TRBJ1-1	TGCGCCAGCAGCCAACTACGGGGACAGATCTACACTGAAGCTTTCTTT	CASSQLRGQIYTEAFF
many	NA	TRBV12-3/TRBV12-4	TRBJ2-2	TGTGCCAGCATCCCCCGCTTTACCGGGGAGCTGTTTTTT	CASIPRFTGELFF
few	NA	TRBV7-3	TRBJ2-3	TGTGCCAGCAGCTCCACGGACGGGACACCCGTCACAGATACGCAGTATTTT	CASSSTDGTPVTDTQYF
NA	TRBD1	TRBV12-3/TRBV12-4	TRBJ2-7	TGTGCCAGCAGCACGAAAGGGGACAGAACCTACGAGCAGTACTTC	CASSTKGDRTYEQYF
few	TRBD1	TRBV6-1	TRBJ1-1	TGTGCCAGCAGTATGACAGGGGTGAACACTGAAGCTTTCTTT	CASSMTGVNTEAFF
NA	TRBD2	TRBV6-2/TRBV6-3	TRBJ2-1	TGTGCCAGCAGTTACCGGGGGGGCCTAAGCTCCTACAATGAGCAGTTCTTC	CASSYRGGLSSYNEQFF
few	NA	TRBV20-1	TRBJ1-2	TGCAGTGCTAGAGTTGGCGGCTATGGCTACACCTTC	CSARVGGYGYTF
many	TRBD2	TRBV6-1	TRBJ2-7	TGTGCCAGCCTGCTGGAGCGGGAGGCCTACGAGCAGTACTTC	CASLLEREAYEQYF
many	NA	TRBV3-1	TRBJ1-5	TGTGCCAGCAGCCAAAGGGTCAATCAGCCCCAGCATTTT	CASSQRVNQPQHF
NA	TRBD2	TRBV30	TRBJ2-1	TGTGCCTGGAGTGTAGGACTAGTAAACAATGAGCAGTTCTTC	CAWSVGLVNNEQFF
NA	NA	TRBV10-3	TRBJ1-4	TGTGCCATCAGTGAGCCGGGAACCTCCAATGAAAAACTGTTTTTT	CAISEPGTSNEKLFF
many	NA	TRBV28	TRBJ2-2	TGTGCCAGCAGTTCCCAACAGGAGCGTCTCCGAAGGGAGCTGTTTTTT	CASSSQQERLRRELFF
NA	NA	TRBV9	TRBJ1-3	TGTGCCAGCAGCCCTCTCTCTGGAAACACCATATATTTT	CASSPLSGNTIYF
few	NA	TRBV20-1	TRBJ1-1	TGCAGTGCTACCAGACAGGCGACCACTGAAGCTTTCTTT	CSATRQATTEAFF
few	NA	TRBV10-3	TRBJ2-1	TGTGCCACCGAGAGGGGGACTTCCTACAATGAGCAGTTCTTC	CATERGTSYNEQFF
NA	TRBD2	TRBV27	TRBJ2-5	TGTGCCAGCAGTCCCGGGACTAGCGGGGGGTACCAGTACTTC	CASSPGTSGGYQYF
few	NA	TRBV12-3/TRBV12-4	TRBJ1-1	TGTGCCAGCAGTCCAGGCTTTGAAGCTTTCTTT	CASSPGFEAFF
few	TRBD2	TRBV6-2/TRBV6-3	TRBJ2-2	TGTGCCAGCAGCGTCCTGGGGGGGACCGGGGAGCTGTTTTTT	CASSVLGGTGELFF
NA	TRBD1	TRBV6-1	TRBJ2-5	TGTGCCAGCAGTGAACCCAGGGGGCGCGTGGAGACCCAGTACTTC	CASSEPRGRVETQYF
NA	NA	TRBV28	TRBJ1-5	TGTGCCAGCAAGTTGGCTAGCAATCAGCCCCAGCATTTT	CASKLASNQPQHF
many	NA	TRBV3-1	TRBJ1-4	TGTGCCAGCAGCCAAGGGGAGGGGCGCCGAGAAAAACTGTTTTTT	CASSQGEGRREKLFF
few	NA	TRBV20-1	TRBJ2-6	TGCAGTGCTCACACAGATTCCTCTGGGGCCAACGTCCTGACTTTC	CSAHTDSSGANVLTF
NA	NA	TRBV27	TRBJ1-1	TGTGCCAGCAGCCCTATGGGGGGGAGAGCTTTCTTT	CASSPMGGRAFF
few	TRBD1	TRBV11-3	TRBJ2-7	TGTGCCAGCAGCCAACTGGACAGGAGCTCCTACGAGCAGTACTTC	CASSQLDRSSYEQYF
many	NA	TRBV3-1	TRBJ1-4	TGTGCCAGCAGCCAAGAACCGGTTCACGAAAAACTGTTTTTT	CASSQEPVHEKLFF
few	TRBD1	TRBV7-8	TRBJ1-5	TGTGCCAGCAGCGTGACAGGGAGCAATCAGCCCCAGCATTTT	CASSVTGSNQPQHF
NA	NA	TRBV6-1	TRBJ2-7	TGTGCCAGCAGTCCTTTACAGACCTACGAGCAGTACTTC	CASSPLQTYEQYF
NA	NA	TRBV3-1	TRBJ2-2	TGTGCCAGCAGCCAGTTGGACCGCGCGAACACCGGGGAGCTGTTTTTT	CASSQLDRANTGELFF
NA	NA	TRBV5-8	TRBJ2-3	TGTGCCAGCAGAAGGGAGTCTACAGATACGCAGTATTTT	CASRRESTDTQYF
many	TRBD1	TRBV28	TRBJ2-5	TGTGCCAGCAGTCTAAGACAGGGGGCAGGGGAGACCCAGTACTTC	CASSLRQGAGETQYF
NA	TRBD2	TRBV7-3	TRBJ2-1	TGTGCCAGCAGCCAAGGACTAGACTACAATGAGCAGTTCTTC	CASSQGLDYNEQFF
many	NA	TRBV2	TRBJ2-1	TGTGCCAGCAGTGAAACGGGACCGCTCCGGGGTGAGCAGTTCTTC	CASSETGPLRGEQFF
many	NA	TRBV6-1	TRBJ2-1	TGTGCCAGCAATCCGAGACTGAGCTCCTACAATGAGCAGTTCTTC	CASNPRLSSYNEQFF
many	NA	TRBV12-3/TRBV12-4	TRBJ2-2	TGTGCCAGCAGCTCCTCCCATCGGAGAGGGAGGAACACCGGGGAGCTGTTTTTT	CASSSSHRRGRNTGELFF
few	TRBD1	TRBV30	TRBJ1-2	TGTGCCTGGGGGACAGGTCAGGGTGGCTACACCTTC	CAWGTGQGGYTF
many	NA	TRBV7-9	TRBJ1-4	TGTGCCAGCAGCCGGACCCCAGGGGTTAATGAAAAACTGTTTTTT	CASSRTPGVNEKLFF
few	TRBD2	TRBV28	TRBJ2-4	TGTGCCAGCCGGGAGACGGGGGCGGGGGGAAACATTCAGTACTTC	CASRETGAGGNIQYF
NA	NA	TRBV29-1	TRBJ2-2	TGCAGCGTTGAAGATGGAGGGGCGCGGAACACCGGGGAGCTGTTTTTT	CSVEDGGARNTGELFF
NA	TRBD2	TRBV3-1	TRBJ2-5	TGTGCCAGCAGCCGCAGTGGAGCGGGGGGGTGGGAGACCCAGTACTTC	CASSRSGAGGWETQYF
few	NA	TRBV12-3/TRBV12-4	TRBJ2-1	TGTGCCAGCAGTTTTGAGTACCTCAATGAGCAGTTCTTC	CASSFEYLNEQFF
few	NA	TRBV20-1	TRBJ1-2	TGCAGTGCCGAGGGGGAAGACTATGGCTACACCTTC	CSAEGEDYGYTF
many	NA	TRBV2	TRBJ2-7	TGTGCCAGCTCGACAGCGAGCGAGCAGTACTTC	CASSTASEQYF
many	NA	TRBV6-1	TRBJ2-1	TGTGCCAGCAGTCACGGGGGTGAGCAGTTCTTC	CASSHGGEQFF
NA	TRBD2	TRBV6-1	TRBJ2-1	TGTGCCAGCAGTGTCCTAGCGGGATGGACCGGGGAGCAGTTCTTC	CASSVLAGWTGEQFF